This T cell receptor (beta chain) was sequenced in a study of shared clonotypes between healthy human individuals. Study details: Donor composition was a couple of women and a few men, aged 18 to 49. Each donor's CD4 naive and CD4 memory cells filled three plates apiece, CD8 naive two, and CD8 memory one.

V was clipped by 1 base and J by 4 bases, with 13 bases between them. Germline CDR1 is LGHNT and CDR2 is FRNRAP. CDR3 size: 15 residues. Data came from immunoSEQ multiplex PCR; TCRdb stores just in-frame clones and leaves some out. The sample lists 2 million to 2.5 million clones; approximately 94% were seen once. The source of this sequence is a man younger than 35 in good health. Input material: naive CD4+ T cells sorted from blood. Subset reported: CD45RA+ positively selected. The V call is TRBV12-5, the J call TRBJ1-1, with D perhaps matching TRBD1 (5 bases). The CDR3 DNA reads as TGTGCTAGTGGTTTGGAGGCAGGGATGGGCACTGAAGCTTTCTTT. This sequence encodes CASGLEAGMGTEAFF.